This TCR beta chain was observed in a study of CD8 T cells in ankylosing spondylitis. Study-level points and caveats: There was a TCR beta motif, made of roughly eight highly homologous variants, that appeared characteristic of ankylosing spondylitis blood.

Using quantitative 5'-RACE with molecular barcodes, the authors made TCR beta libraries. TCRdb passed the 5' RACE reads through MiXCR, listing each CDR3 protein once. The sample lists some 200,000 distinct CDR3 sequences; approximately 7.3% were seen once. This clonotype has at least ten counts. As yet, its antigen is unknown. The CDR3 extends over 16 amino acids. The V gene's germline CDR1 is MNHEY and CDR2 SMNVEV (reference sequence). The J segment lost 9 bases and the V segment lost 5 bases, leaving 14 bases of the junction unmatched. V usage is TRBV27 and J usage is TRBJ2-1; 9 bases align to TRBD2. The material sequenced was blood, either unsorted or a sorted T cell fraction (not recorded which). This clonotype originated in a male donor with ankylosing spondylitis. Here the CDR3 reads CASSGAGLARALEQFF. The CDR3 nucleotides read TGTGCCAGCAGTGGGGCGGGACTAGCCCGAGCTCTTGAGCAGTTCTTC.